This T cell receptor (beta chain) was identified in a study of cytotoxic CD8 clonotypes in ibrutinib-treated CLL. Study background: The study included 11 relapsed/refractory and roughly 15 treatment-naive patients; 17 had IGHV unmutated disease. A median approximately 12 months of treatment, range 6 to 36, preceded the collection of response samples.

This clone has a handful of counts. Its matching antigen is unknown. Germline is not matched at one junction end, which may reflect a read error. Germline values: CDR1 SGHKS, CDR2 YYEKEE (reference sequence). The CDR3 extends over 14 amino acids. T cells were sequenced at a targeted depth of 1 in 200,000 to 1 in 1 million. Clones were sequenced by immunoSEQ multiplex PCR, and TCRdb holds only the in-frame ones, with some missing. The sample lists over 250,000 clones, roughly three quarters occurring once. Study-level points and caveats: Samples were collected at differing times from sustained-remission and progressing patients.

The chain recombines TRBV5-5 with TRBJ2-7, with 8 bases aligning to TRBD2. The TCR sequence derives from a human donor with chronic lymphocytic leukemia. The sequencing here drew on PBMCs, taken at disease progression, from a patient treated with ibrutinib. This chain's CDR3 is CASSLFGDAGGRRF. For the CDR3, the DNA is TGTGCCAGCAGCTTGTTCGGGGATGCGGGGGGCCGGAGATTC.